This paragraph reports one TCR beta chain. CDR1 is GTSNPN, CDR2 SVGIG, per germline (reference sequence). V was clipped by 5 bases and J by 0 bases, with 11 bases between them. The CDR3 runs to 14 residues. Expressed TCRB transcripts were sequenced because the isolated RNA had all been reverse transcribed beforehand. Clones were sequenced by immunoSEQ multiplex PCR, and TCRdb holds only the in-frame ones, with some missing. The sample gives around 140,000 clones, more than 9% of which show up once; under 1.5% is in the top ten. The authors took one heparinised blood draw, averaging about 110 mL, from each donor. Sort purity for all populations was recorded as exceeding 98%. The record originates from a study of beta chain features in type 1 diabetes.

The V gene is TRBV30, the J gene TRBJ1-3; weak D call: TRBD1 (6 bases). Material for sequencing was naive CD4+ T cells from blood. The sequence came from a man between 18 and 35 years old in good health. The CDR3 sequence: CAWQQGGSGNTIYF. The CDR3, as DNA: TGTGCCTGGCAACAAGGGGGCTCTGGAAACACCATATATTTT. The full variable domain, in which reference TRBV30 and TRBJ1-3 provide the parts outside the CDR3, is SQTIHQWPATLVQPVGSPLSLECTVEGTSNPNLYWYRQAAGRGLQLLFYSVGIGQISSEVPQNLSASRPQDRQFILSSKKLLLSDSGFYLCAWQQGGSGNTIYFGEGSWLTVV.